The following is a TCR beta chain sequence with its context. No antigen is known for it. No much larger clonotype is one base removed from it; base qualities were not supplied. The data stem from a study of cytomegalovirus exposure and HLA in healthy donors (dated 2017 in TCRdb). Looking at the study overall: According to an earlier analysis of around 600 of the donors, about 179 million T cells yielded over 100 million unique TCR beta sequences and approximately 280 Gb of sequence data. Donor age, sex, ethnicity and CMV serostatus were collected together with the repertoire data. Typing coverage varied by locus: roughly 620-630 donors for A, B, C, DRB1 and DQB1; some 520 for DQA1; more than 600 for DPA1; approximately 490 for DPB1. Of the 398 genotyped donors, approximately 81% were placed in the genetic ancestry cluster associated with self-reported Caucasian donors. Rather than using new phenotypic data, the later analysis identified candidate immune exposures from TCR beta sequences and from how often those sequences occurred across donors. An early release covering about 600 HLA-typed donors comprised about 300 gigabases of sequencing data and tens of millions of unique TCR sequences. HLA typing included class I and class II loci at four-digit resolution. A handful of DR-DQ haplotypes were handled as single units for association and clustering because linkage in the cohort was strong. The T cell repertoires of under 700 subjects were profiled by immunosequencing and related to cytomegalovirus serostatus. The study combined high-throughput TCR immunosequencing, statistical association of individual TCRs with disease status, and machine learning to predict cytomegalovirus infection status. An earlier analysis of about 600 of the donors used high-throughput TCR beta sequencing to judge whether each TCR beta V gene segment behaved as functional or pseudogenic. Among roughly 400 genotyped donors of the cohort, an average of around 220,000 unique TCR beta nucleotide sequences was sequenced per donor, of which roughly 17% were non-productive. A later genetic analysis used genome-wide SNP genotypes for about 60% of the 666 donors, treating that subset as a discovery cohort. To study patterns of TCR occurrence, a later analysis re-analyzed previously published TCR beta repertoires from 550 to 800 donors and added high-resolution HLA genotyping. A separate validation cohort of about 110 different subjects was used in addition to the 666-subject first cohort. All discovery cohort repertoires had been generated on a single sequencing platform. The study was designed to test whether signatures of past pathogen exposure could be identified by cataloging public T cell receptors. Broad study findings and their caveats: Compared with the approximately 670-donor mean, donors in an Asian-associated ancestry cluster had fewer N-insertions in productive TCRs, according to a later genetic analysis. In a later analysis, several top co-occurrence clusters were reported to appear linked to parvovirus B19, influenza, CMV and Epstein-Barr virus. Three of the identified cytomegalovirus-associated TCR beta chains were confirmed in vitro to be specific for cytomegalovirus antigens. While some public TCRs were present in many individuals, most TCR sequences turned up only very rarely across donors. The classifier was reported to diagnose cytomegalovirus status with high specificity and sensitivity in both the original and validation cohorts. Presence/absence analyses assumed roughly uniform sequencing depth across donors, an assumption that may not hold. CMV serostatus was the only immune exposure information available for the cohort. Broadly in line with IMGT annotations, most TCR beta V segments showed up in productive rearrangements about 87% or about 30% of the time in an earlier analysis of several hundred of the donors. A later analysis associated about 17,000 TCR beta sequences with specific HLA alleles at a false discovery rate of 0.05. The cohort was sequenced for TCR beta chains only, and without alpha or paired-chain data the features that could be detected were limited. Because HLA typing was missing for some donors at each locus, association tests included only the typed subset. A later analysis found that most CMV-associated TCR beta chains appeared HLA-restricted, with HLA associations seemingly driven largely by CMV exposure. A further reported finding was that TCR beta sequences accurately predicted the HLA-A and HLA-B alleles for most subjects in the first cohort. A later analysis found that HLA-associated TCR beta chains were more clonally expanded and had lower generation probabilities than equally common non-associated chains. According to a later analysis, TCR association rates differed among HLA loci, with DRB1 alleles showing the most associated TCRs and HLA-C alleles showing the fewest. A later genetic analysis associated a missense DCLRE1C variant with V-gene and J-gene trimming of TCR beta chains, and an independent cohort replicated the association. Linkage disequilibrium might explain the correlated functional status among segregating V segments, but an unknown experimental factor could not be ruled out. When HLA alleles, especially DR and DQ, strongly co-occurred, attributing TCR associations to individual alleles was difficult. In the study, 150 to 200 TCR beta chains were listed as associated with cytomegalovirus. Because the 87-base-pair reads could not distinguish some IMGT-functional V segments, including TRBV6-2 and TRBV6-3, those segments were excluded. A group of highly shared sequence variants was considered likely to be a technical artifact of the sequencing pipeline. The earlier analysis of fewer than 750 of the donors excluded roughly 17 rarely observed V segments, including chromosome 9 orphons, because counts were too low. It was suggested by the authors that the approach could potentially be generalized to other disease states and immunological phenotypes.

Library construction relied on the immunoSEQ multiplex PCR assay. For the multiplex PCR, a mixture combining 60 forward primers for TCR Vbeta segments and 13 reverse primers for TCR Jbeta segments was used. A multiplex PCR assay on genomic DNA amplified the CDR3 region of rearranged TCR beta genes. On the Illumina HiSeq System, the amplified TCR beta libraries were sequenced as 87-base-pair reads. As for how the authors treated the data: Across the 666 repertoires, a later analysis counted 60 million to 90 million unique TCR beta chains, roughly 11 million of which were shared by at least two donors. Raw reads were error-corrected and collapsed into unique sequences by a nearest-neighbor algorithm in which closely related sequences were merged to remove PCR and sequencing errors. V, D and J gene segments were assigned by aligning CDR3 sequences to IMGT reference sequences. Each retained sequence needed at least a six-nucleotide match to both a V gene segment and a J gene segment. Rearrangements were classified as productive when the CDR3 lacked stop codons and remained in frame with V and J, and all other rearrangements were classified as non-productive. Following IMGT convention, CDR3 was defined as the stretch from the second conserved V-encoded cysteine up to the conserved J-encoded phenylalanine. The earlier analysis of 587 of the donors excluded sequences that lacked an unambiguous match to a single V gene segment. In an earlier analysis of 587 of the donors, V segments were called functional above 56.7% productive rearrangements and were called segregating when the between-donor standard deviation exceeded 5%. A statistical classification framework was developed to diagnose cytomegalovirus status using the catalog of TCR beta chain sequences. V and J gene assignment, in a later analysis, came from comparing TCR nucleotide sequences with IMGT/GENE-DB human TR gene sequences. Using the TCRdist pipeline, a later analysis assigned CDR3 sequences along with most-parsimonious VDJ recombination scenarios. In a later analysis, each TCR beta chain was defined by its CDR3 amino acid sequence together with its V-gene family, and reads lacking a unique V-gene family were excluded. As a way to deal with suspected cross-contamination and a sequencing artifact, a later analysis dropped more than 500 nucleotide sequences that were highly shared and had low generation probability. For each public chain, a later analysis derived a clonal expansion index from normalized ranks of inferred template counts within each repertoire. Generation probabilities in a later analysis came from a VDJ recombination model fitted to out-of-frame rearrangements, and those results were checked against IGoR. A later analysis scored TCR-TCR, TCR-HLA and TCR-CMV co-occurrence with hypergeometric tests, applying a repertoire-size bias correction to TCR pairs. False discovery rates were estimated in a later analysis by permuting HLA or CMV assignments 20 times. In a later analysis, co-occurring TCRs were grouped using DBSCAN, with TCRdist sequence similarity added in when clustering inside HLA-allele-positive subsets. For co-occurrence clustering, repertoires with fewer than 30,000 or more than 120,000 public chains were excluded, along with 4 to 6 repertoires with anomalous nucleotide sharing. TCRdb obtained this table from immuneACCESS and retained in-frame rearrangements with V and J assigned. These tables miss some clones; where compared with another copy, unresolved V genes account for less than half of the shortfall, and the remainder is unexplained. The V and J calls and clone size were taken over from that table, and D and trimming were inferred from the DNA. Recorded for this sample are around 170,000 clones; more than 70% of them occurred a single time. The ten largest clonotypes hold 0.38% of the sample.

The germline V gene supplies CDR1 SGHRS and CDR2 YFSETQ. The CDR3 covers 17 residues, taking in both the cysteine and the phenylalanine. Of the read, only the CDR3 DNA is kept; its 51 bases are in frame from base 1. V is shortened by 3 bases, J by 5 bases, and the region joining them spans 24 bases. The cohort was made up of roughly 670 healthy bone marrow donors. Cohort members were all nominally healthy when sampled, although unrecorded immune exposures were likely present. The donor was CMV seronegative and belonged to the group of 352 seronegative cohort members. A peripheral blood sample was collected from each donor, and TCR beta sequencing was performed on peripheral blood mononuclear cells. Genomic DNA was extracted from the blood cell samples with the Qiagen DNeasy Blood Extraction Kit.

This chain joins TRBV5-1 to TRBJ2-7, with an unclear D gene assignment. The receptor comes from a boy between 2 and 10 years old in good health and CMV-seronegative. Sample: PBMCs. In nucleotides, the sequence is TGCGCCAGCAGCTCCCCCCGGCTAGGTATCTCTGATGACGAGCAGTACTTC. It translates to CASSSPRLGISDDEQYF.